The 28 T cell receptor beta chains reported below all come from one sample, sequenced in a study of blood T cell repertoires in COVID-19. TCRdb keeps only in-frame clones here, not all; method: immunoSEQ multiplex PCR. The sample contains about 170,000 clones, more than 85% of which appear only once. Sequencing input: peripheral blood. The origin of the receptors is a woman of 80 years or more in a cohort sampled during active or convalescent COVID-19.

The chain links TRBV6-2 or TRBV6-3 to TRBJ2-5; D unclear. The CDR3 runs 16 residues. Germline V gene lookup returns CDR1 MNHEY and CDR2 SVGEGT. Trimming took 5 bases from V and 3 from J, leaving 19 bases between them. The CDR3 nucleotides read TGTGCCAGCAGTCGCGTACCGGAGACTTACGAAGAGACCCAGTACTTC. Its translation: CASSRVPETYEETQYF.

This chain joins TRBV7-2 and TRBJ1-6; 10 bases align to TRBD1. Looked up from germline, CDR1 is SGHTA and CDR2 is FQGNSA. Trimming took 1 base from V and 10 from J; bases not matched to a gene: 10. The CDR3 runs 17 residues. The CDR3, as DNA: TGTGCCAGCAGCTTAGGACCGACAGGGGGCGCGCGCTCACCCCTCCACTTT. Its translation: CASSLGPTGGARSPLHF.

This chain uses TRBV15 with TRBJ1-1, with TRBD1 matching over 12 bases. V lost 0 bases to trimming and J lost 12 bases; unmatched junction nucleotides: 5. CDR1 LNHNV and CDR2 YYDKDF come from the germline V gene (reference sequence). The CDR3 runs to 14 residues. CDR3 bases: TGTGCCACCAGCAGAGATCCGGGACAGGGGGCCCCTTTCTTT. Translated, it gives CATSRDPGQGAPFF.

The chain uses TRBV12-3 or TRBV12-4 and TRBJ1-2; D ambiguous. There are 13 residues in the CDR3. Trimming removed 5 bases from V and 5 bases from J, with 12 bases in between. The CDR3 loop reads CASSASGTYGYTF. The CDR3 coding sequence is TGTGCCAGCAGTGCTAGCGGCACATATGGCTACACCTTC.

The chain recombines TRBV6-1 with TRBJ2-1; 11 bases line up with TRBD2. V gave up 0 bases and J gave up 10 bases; unmatched junction bases: 11. Per germline, CDR1 MNHNS and CDR2 SASEGT. The CDR3 runs 17 residues. The CDR3 nucleotides are TGTGCCAGCAGTGAAGCGCTTACTAGCGGGGGCTTTAACGAGCAGTTCTTC. Its protein product is CASSEALTSGGFNEQFF.

This sequence joins TRBV5-8 and TRBJ2-3, with 7 positions matching TRBD1. V gave up 0 bases and J gave up 5 bases; unmatched junction bases: 6. Germline CDR1 SGHTS, CDR2 YDEGEE. The CDR3 consists of 15 residues. CDR3 nucleotides: TGTGCCAGCAGCTTGGGCTCAGGGGGTTTAGATACGCAGTATTTT. Its translation is CASSLGSGGLDTQYF.

The genes are TRBV28 and TRBJ1-2, with 8 bases matching TRBD1. Germline-derived CDR1 and CDR2 are MDHEN and SYDVKM. V lost 4 bases to trimming and J lost 6 bases; unmatched junction nucleotides: 4. CDR3 length: 13 residues. CDR3 DNA: TGTGCCAGCAGTTCATCGACAGGGGATGGCTACACCTTC. Protein product: CASSSSTGDGYTF.

The chain combines TRBV2 with TRBJ1-1; 12 nucleotides line up with TRBD1. V was pared by 5 bases and J by 3 bases, with 13 bases of the junction left unmatched. The CDR3 extends over 18 amino acids. Germline values: CDR1 SNHLY, CDR2 FYNNEI. In DNA form, the CDR3 reads TGTGCCAGCAGTCGTACCGGGACAGGGGGCGCTCCGGACACTGAAGCTTTCTTT. Protein product: CASSRTGTGGAPDTEAFF.

The chain employs TRBV18 and TRBJ2-7, with a possible D match to TRBD2 (7 bases). Looked up from germline, CDR1 is KGHSH and CDR2 is LQKENI. V was pared by 2 bases and J by 6 bases, with 11 bases between. This CDR3 has 13 amino acids. The CDR3 here is CASSPTGRGEQYF. The CDR3 nucleotides read TGTGCCAGCTCACCAACAGGGAGGGGCGAGCAGTACTTC.

The V call is TRBV30, the J call TRBJ1-6, with no clear D. Trimming took off 2 bases at V and 9 bases at J, with 14 bases between the two ends. The germline V gene encodes CDR1 GTSNPN and CDR2 SVGIG (reference sequence). CDR3 length equals 14 residues. CDR3 protein: CAWSQREGPSPLHF. The CDR3 DNA is TGTGCCTGGAGTCAACGGGAAGGACCTTCACCCCTCCACTTT. The full variable domain, with the rest looked up from reference TRBV30 and TRBJ1-6, is SQTIHQWPATLVQPVGSPLSLECTVEGTSNPNLYWYRQAAGRGLQLLFYSVGIGQISSEVPQNLSASRPQDRQFILSSKKLLLSDSGFYLCAWSQREGPSPLHFGNGTRLTVT.

The chain combines TRBV29-1 with TRBJ2-3; 8 nucleotides line up with TRBD2. V dropped 7 bases and J dropped 1; count of bases not matched to a gene: 13. The CDR3 is 16 amino acids. CDR1 and CDR2 (germline): SQVTM, ANQGSEA. As DNA, the CDR3 is TGCAGCGCCGGGGGGGTAGCGGGTCCCGGCACAGATACGCAGTATTTT. It specifies CSAGGVAGPGTDTQYF.

This clone has a count of ten or more. V gene TRBV7-8 combines with J gene TRBJ1-6; the match to TRBD1 covers 8 bases. V lost 2 bases to trimming and J lost 7 bases; unmatched junction nucleotides: 16. The V gene's germline CDR1 is SGHVS and CDR2 FQNEAQ. The CDR3 covers 19 residues. The CDR3 here is CASSLQRGTGWTKNSPLHF. As DNA, the CDR3 is TGTGCCAGCAGCTTACAACGAGGGACAGGCTGGACAAAGAATTCACCCCTCCACTTT.

In its sample, this clone was seen a few times. The V call is TRBV6-6, the J call TRBJ1-2, with a weak D call TRBD1 (6 bases). The length of the CDR3 is 15 residues. Germline values: CDR1 MNHNY, CDR2 SVGAGI (reference sequence). V was shortened by 2 bases and J by 4 bases, with 14 bases between the two germline ends. The CDR3 here is CASSYAKQGSYGYTF. CDR3 sequence (DNA): TGTGCCAGCAGTTACGCGAAACAGGGCTCCTATGGCTACACCTTC.

The CDR3 reads CASSSTGGASADTQYF. The CDR3 DNA reads as TGCGCCAGCAGCTCGACAGGGGGCGCGTCGGCAGATACGCAGTATTTT. The chain links TRBV5-1 to TRBJ2-3; 10 nucleotides align to TRBD1. Trimming took 3 bases from V and 4 from J; bases not matched to a gene: 8. Germline V gene data show CDR1 as SGHRS and CDR2 as YFSETQ. The CDR3 loop spans 16 amino acids.

The chain joins TRBV11-2 to TRBJ1-3; the D is unclear. The CDR3 sequence is 17 residues long. V lost 1 base to trimming and J lost 0 bases, with 13 bases between them. Per the germline V gene, CDR1 is SGHAT and CDR2 is FQNNGV. CDR3 coding DNA: TGTGCCAGCAGCTTAGTCGGGAGAAAAAGCTCTGGAAACACCATATATTTT. Its translation: CASSLVGRKSSGNTIYF.

In its sample, this clone was seen a few times. The chain recombines TRBV19 with TRBJ1-1; 7 bases map to TRBD1. Germline CDR1 is LNHDA and CDR2 is SQIVND (reference sequence). The CDR3 consists of 14 residues. V was pared by 7 bases and J by 6 bases, with 11 bases of the junction left unmatched. CDR3 in amino acids: CASIMTGSIAEAFF. CDR3 in DNA: TGTGCCAGTATTATGACAGGGTCGATCGCTGAAGCTTTCTTT.

The chain has TRBV6-5 and TRBJ2-7; TRBD2 matches 7 bases. The V and J ends lost 6 bases and 6 bases, in that order; junction bases with no gene match: 5. CDR3 size: 12 residues. In germline, CDR1 is MNHEY, CDR2 SVGAGI. CDR3 nucleotide sequence: TGTGCCAGCAGAGTCCCGGGGGGCGAGCAGTACGTC. Translated: CASRVPGGEQYV.

The chain employs TRBV30 and TRBJ1-5, with 10 bases lining up with TRBD1. V shed 1 base and J 2 bases; nucleotides not matched to a gene: 5. Germline loops: CDR1 GTSNPN, CDR2 SVGIG (reference sequence). This CDR3 is 16 amino acids long. The CDR3 reads CAWSDGTGARNQPQHF. In nucleotides, the CDR3 is TGTGCCTGGAGTGATGGGACAGGGGCCCGCAATCAGCCCCAGCATTTT.

This chain connects TRBV28 to TRBJ1-5; a possible D gene is TRBD1 (5 bases). V lost 4 bases to trimming and J lost 3 bases, with 13 bases between them. The CDR3 is 15 amino acids. Germline V gene data show CDR1 as MDHEN and CDR2 as SYDVKM. CDR3 in amino acids: CASSSSREINQPQHF. CDR3 nucleotide sequence: TGTGCCAGCAGTTCGAGCAGGGAAATCAATCAGCCCCAGCATTTT.

The V gene is TRBV6-5, the J gene TRBJ1-2; D unclear. CDR1 is MNHEY and CDR2 is SVGAGI in the germline V gene. The V and J ends lost 7 bases and 2 bases respectively, with 14 bases between them. CDR3 size: 14 residues. The CDR3: CASTTERRNYGYTF. The CDR3 DNA reads TGTGCCAGCACCACCGAGAGGCGAAACTATGGCTACACCTTC.

This chain uses TRBV10-2 with TRBJ1-5; no definite D call. V was shortened by 4 bases and J by 5 bases, with 15 bases between the two germline ends. The germline V gene has CDR1 WSHSY and CDR2 SAAADI. The CDR3 loop spans 15 amino acids. The CDR3 protein is CASSGGRVPDQPQHF. The CDR3 bases are TGCGCCAGCAGTGGAGGCCGGGTCCCAGATCAGCCCCAGCATTTT.

CDR3 amino acids: CASSSEQGALNEKLFF. Here the CDR3 DNA reads TGTGCCAGCAGCTCTGAACAGGGGGCGCTGAATGAAAAACTGTTTTTT. The chain has TRBV5-4 and TRBJ1-4, with 9 positions matching TRBD1. The V gene end was trimmed by 3 bases and the J gene end by 5 bases; junction bases not matched to a gene: 8. The CDR3 length is 16 residues. Germline assignment: CDR1 SGHNT and CDR2 YYREEE (reference sequence).

The chain combines TRBV18 with TRBJ2-6; no clear D gene. The CDR3 runs 17 residues. Germline V gene sequence: CDR1 KGHSH, CDR2 LQKENI. Trimming cost V 3 bases and J 0 bases, with 12 bases left between them. The CDR3 sequence is CASSPRTWASGANVLTF. CDR3 in DNA: TGTGCCAGCTCACCCCGAACTTGGGCCTCTGGGGCCAACGTCCTGACTTTC.

The chain employs TRBV7-2 and TRBJ2-1; TRBD2 matches at 13 bases. This CDR3 has 15 amino acids. The V segment lost 3 bases and the J segment 8 bases; nucleotides outside the gene matches: 4. Germline V CDR1 and CDR2: SGHTA, FQGNSA. The chain's CDR3 is CASSLYGLAGDEQFF. For the CDR3, the DNA is TGTGCCAGCAGCTTGTATGGACTAGCGGGAGATGAGCAGTTCTTC.

This chain uses TRBV12-3 or TRBV12-4 with TRBJ1-2; D not certain. The V end was cut by 0 bases, the J end by 4 bases, with 6 bases between. This CDR3 spans 13 amino acids. CDR3: CASSLARSYGYTF. In DNA form, the CDR3 reads TGTGCCAGCAGTTTAGCGCGATCCTATGGCTACACCTTC.

J is TRBJ2-1 and V is TRBV4-1; 12 bases fit TRBD1. J gave up 5 bases and V 4 bases, and 3 bases lay outside the gene matches. Per the germline V gene, CDR1 is MGHRA and CDR2 is YSYEKL. The CDR3 has 15 amino acids. CDR3 protein: CASSLGQGANNEQFF. The CDR3 DNA reads TGCGCCAGCAGCCTGGGACAGGGGGCTAACAATGAGCAGTTCTTC.

The chain is built from TRBV30 and TRBJ2-6; D is undetermined. Germline V gene data show CDR1 as GTSNPN and CDR2 as SVGIG (reference sequence). This CDR3 has 14 amino acids. V lost 0 bases, J lost 2 bases, and 5 bases lay in between. The CDR3 DNA is TGTGCCTGGAGTGTACAACCTGGGGCCAACGTCCTGACTTTC. Translation: CAWSVQPGANVLTF.

The chain couples TRBV5-6 to TRBJ1-5; 9 positions match TRBD1. This CDR3 spans 16 amino acids. CDR1 and CDR2 (germline): SGHDT, YYEEEE. V dropped 3 bases and J dropped 5; count of bases not matched to a gene: 9. The CDR3 spells CASSWTGDRVDQPQHF. As DNA, the CDR3 is TGTGCCAGCAGCTGGACAGGGGATAGGGTGGATCAGCCCCAGCATTTT.